This paragraph reports one TCR beta chain. The data originate from a study of T cell changes during pregnancy in multiple sclerosis. TCRdb's copy holds only in-frame clones and misses some; the assay was immunoSEQ multiplex PCR. Of around 50,000 clones listed, roughly 93% are singletons. The V and J ends lost 4 bases and 4 bases respectively, with 22 bases between them. The germline V gene encodes CDR1 LGHNA and CDR2 YNFKEQ. The CDR3 covers 17 residues. The genes are TRBV4-2 and TRBJ1-1; D is perhaps TRBD1 (5 bases). Source: CD8+ T cells from peripheral blood mononuclear cells, taken in the second trimester of pregnancy. The source is a female donor with multiple sclerosis, enrolled in a pregnancy study. CDR3 sequence (DNA): TGTGCCAGCAGCCGCCGGGAGGGGCCATTAAGGGGCACTGAAGCTTTCTTT. It yields the protein CASSRREGPLRGTEAFF.